A selection of T cell receptor beta chains follows, all from one sample in a study of beta chain features in type 1 diabetes. Method: immunoSEQ multiplex PCR; TCRdb's copy keeps in-frame clones and lacks some. In the table there are roughly 250,000 clones, 55% to 70% of which are singletons. The sequenced sample consisted of naive CD4+ T cells from blood. Receptors were obtained from a man aged 25-40 years in good health. Each CDR3 is given with its conserved first and last residue. A D gene is named only where the DNA matches it firmly. Rows give clone size only sometimes, using once, few, many, or a class for an expanded clone.

d_call: TRBD1
clone_size: .
v_call: TRBV29-1
j_call: TRBJ2-5
cdr3_length: 12
cdr3_aa: CSVERGQETQYF
cdr3_nt: TGCAGCGTTGAAAGGGGGCAGGAGACCCAGTACTTC

d_call: .
clone_size: few
v_call: TRBV11-2
j_call: TRBJ2-1
cdr3_length: 16
cdr3_aa: CASSSLGAGERNEQFF
cdr3_nt: TGTGCCAGCAGCTCCCTCGGGGCAGGGGAGCGGAATGAGCAGTTCTTC

d_call: .
clone_size: .
v_call: TRBV9
j_call: TRBJ2-1
cdr3_length: 14
cdr3_aa: CASSVQVVSNEQFF
cdr3_nt: TGTGCCAGCAGCGTCCAGGTAGTTAGTAATGAGCAGTTCTTC

d_call: .
clone_size: few
v_call: TRBV29-1
j_call: TRBJ2-7
cdr3_length: 11
cdr3_aa: CSVEQGYEQYF
cdr3_nt: TGCAGCGTTGAGCAGGGATACGAGCAGTACTTC

d_call: .
clone_size: once
v_call: TRBV5-1
j_call: TRBJ2-3
cdr3_length: 11
cdr3_aa: CASSFGDTQYF
cdr3_nt: TGCGCCAGCAGCTTCGGGGATACGCAGTATTTT

d_call: .
clone_size: .
v_call: TRBV11-2
j_call: TRBJ2-3
cdr3_length: 13
cdr3_aa: CASSLYLGVPQYF
cdr3_nt: TGTGCCAGCAGCTTATATCTGGGAGTTCCGCAGTATTTT

d_call: .
clone_size: .
v_call: TRBV7-2
j_call: TRBJ2-3
cdr3_length: 14
cdr3_aa: CASSSMRSTDTQYF
cdr3_nt: TGTGCCAGCAGCTCCATGCGGAGCACAGATACGCAGTATTTT

d_call: TRBD1
clone_size: .
v_call: TRBV5-1
j_call: TRBJ1-1
cdr3_length: 13
cdr3_aa: CASSLAGTEKAFF
cdr3_nt: TGCGCCAGCAGCTTGGCCGGGACAGAAAAAGCTTTCTTT

d_call: TRBD2
clone_size: .
v_call: TRBV5-4
j_call: TRBJ2-1
cdr3_length: 13
cdr3_aa: CASSISGSNEQFF
cdr3_nt: TGTGCCAGCAGCATTAGCGGGAGTAATGAGCAGTTCTTC

d_call: .
clone_size: .
v_call: TRBV29-1
j_call: TRBJ2-1
cdr3_length: 12
cdr3_aa: CSVEGIHNEQFF
cdr3_nt: TGCAGCGTTGAAGGTATTCACAATGAGCAGTTCTTC

d_call: .
clone_size: .
v_call: TRBV5-1
j_call: TRBJ2-3
cdr3_length: 14
cdr3_aa: CASSATRSTDTQYF
cdr3_nt: TGCGCCAGCAGCGCAACACGTAGCACAGATACGCAGTATTTT

d_call: TRBD2
clone_size: .
v_call: TRBV7-2
j_call: TRBJ2-3
cdr3_length: 15
cdr3_aa: CASSLESAGVDTQYF
cdr3_nt: TGTGCCAGCAGCTTAGAATCAGCGGGAGTAGATACGCAGTATTTT

d_call: .
clone_size: .
v_call: TRBV5-1
j_call: TRBJ2-3
cdr3_length: 13
cdr3_aa: CASSLKETDTQYF
cdr3_nt: TGCGCCAGCAGCTTGAAGGAGACAGATACGCAGTATTTT

d_call: TRBD2
clone_size: .
v_call: TRBV7-9
j_call: TRBJ2-1
cdr3_length: 15
cdr3_aa: CASSLELAGEGEQFF
cdr3_nt: TGTGCCAGCAGCTTAGAGCTAGCGGGAGAGGGTGAGCAGTTCTTC

d_call: .
clone_size: few
v_call: TRBV5-1
j_call: TRBJ2-7
cdr3_length: 13
cdr3_aa: CASNPRGGYEQYF
cdr3_nt: TGCGCCAGCAACCCCAGGGGCGGCTACGAGCAGTACTTC

d_call: TRBD1
clone_size: .
v_call: TRBV5-6
j_call: TRBJ2-6
cdr3_length: 18
cdr3_aa: CASSRTGESLPGANVLTF
cdr3_nt: TGTGCCAGCAGCAGAACAGGGGAAAGTCTCCCTGGGGCCAACGTCCTGACTTTC

d_call: TRBD2
clone_size: .
v_call: TRBV10-3
j_call: TRBJ2-7
cdr3_length: 14
cdr3_aa: CAISASGSSYEQYF
cdr3_nt: TGTGCCATCAGTGCCAGCGGGAGTAGCTACGAGCAGTACTTC

d_call: .
clone_size: .
v_call: TRBV29-1
j_call: TRBJ1-2
cdr3_length: 11
cdr3_aa: CSVSLADGYTF
cdr3_nt: TGCAGCGTATCCCTCGCAGATGGCTACACCTTC

d_call: TRBD1
clone_size: .
v_call: TRBV6-5
j_call: TRBJ2-5
cdr3_length: 14
cdr3_aa: CASSQGQGGETQYF
cdr3_nt: TGTGCCAGCAGTCAGGGACAGGGGGGAGAGACCCAGTACTTC

d_call: .
clone_size: .
v_call: TRBV23-1
j_call: TRBJ2-1
cdr3_length: 15
cdr3_aa: CASSQGATSYNEQFF
cdr3_nt: TGCGCCAGCAGTCAAGGGGCAACATCCTACAATGAGCAGTTCTTC

d_call: TRBD1
clone_size: .
v_call: TRBV9
j_call: TRBJ2-6
cdr3_length: 18
cdr3_aa: CASSPRDRGPPGANVLTF
cdr3_nt: TGTGCCAGCAGCCCCCGGGACAGGGGTCCTCCTGGGGCCAACGTCCTGACTTTC

d_call: TRBD2
clone_size: .
v_call: TRBV29-1
j_call: TRBJ2-5
cdr3_length: 13
cdr3_aa: CSVRGLARETQYF
cdr3_nt: TGCAGCGTCCGGGGACTAGCACGAGAGACCCAGTACTTC

d_call: .
clone_size: few
v_call: TRBV6-6
j_call: TRBJ2-1
cdr3_length: 12
cdr3_aa: CASSSGGNEQFF
cdr3_nt: TGTGCCAGCAGTTCGGGCGGCAATGAGCAGTTCTTC

d_call: .
clone_size: .
v_call: TRBV29-1
j_call: TRBJ1-1
cdr3_length: 13
cdr3_aa: CSVGHLMNTEAFF
cdr3_nt: TGCAGCGTTGGACATCTCATGAACACTGAAGCTTTCTTT

d_call: .
clone_size: .
v_call: TRBV28
j_call: TRBJ2-4
cdr3_length: 11
cdr3_aa: CASSFGFLTYF
cdr3_nt: TGTGCCAGCAGTTTCGGGTTCCTCACGTACTTC

d_call: .
clone_size: .
v_call: TRBV29-1
j_call: TRBJ2-7
cdr3_length: 13
cdr3_aa: CSVGMSSAYEQYF
cdr3_nt: TGCAGCGTTGGGATGTCATCCGCCTACGAGCAGTACTTC

d_call: TRBD1
clone_size: .
v_call: TRBV9
j_call: TRBJ2-6
cdr3_length: 17
cdr3_aa: CASSVVGQGYLANVLTF
cdr3_nt: TGTGCCAGCAGCGTAGTCGGACAGGGGTACTTGGCCAACGTCCTGACTTTC

d_call: .
clone_size: .
v_call: TRBV29-1
j_call: TRBJ2-5
cdr3_length: 12
cdr3_aa: CSVEDQGETQYF
cdr3_nt: TGCAGCGTTGAAGATCAGGGGGAGACCCAGTACTTC

d_call: .
clone_size: few
v_call: TRBV10-3
j_call: TRBJ2-7
cdr3_length: 11
cdr3_aa: CAITDTYEQYF
cdr3_nt: TGTGCCATCACGGACACCTACGAGCAGTACTTC

d_call: TRBD2
clone_size: .
v_call: TRBV4-3
j_call: TRBJ2-4
cdr3_length: 16
cdr3_aa: CASSPGTSLAKNIQYF
cdr3_nt: TGCGCCAGCAGCCCCGGGACTAGCTTAGCCAAAAACATTCAGTACTTC

d_call: .
clone_size: .
v_call: TRBV7-9
j_call: TRBJ2-7
cdr3_length: 17
cdr3_aa: CASSRVLAATETYEQYF
cdr3_nt: TGTGCCAGCAGCCGAGTCCTTGCCGCGACGGAAACCTACGAGCAGTACTTC

d_call: TRBD2
clone_size: few
v_call: TRBV7-2
j_call: TRBJ2-3
cdr3_length: 16
cdr3_aa: CASSYTSGGTADTQYF
cdr3_nt: TGTGCCAGCAGCTACACTAGCGGGGGGACCGCAGATACGCAGTATTTT

d_call: .
clone_size: .
v_call: TRBV5-1
j_call: TRBJ2-1
cdr3_length: 15
cdr3_aa: CASSPDGSSYNEQFF
cdr3_nt: TGCGCCAGCAGCCCGGACGGGAGCTCCTACAATGAGCAGTTCTTC

d_call: .
clone_size: .
v_call: TRBV23-1
j_call: TRBJ2-5
cdr3_length: 18
cdr3_aa: CASSQSRGESQPRETQYF
cdr3_nt: TGCGCCAGCAGTCAATCAAGGGGCGAGTCCCAACCCCGGGAGACCCAGTACTTC

d_call: .
clone_size: once
v_call: TRBV10-2
j_call: TRBJ2-7
cdr3_length: 13
cdr3_aa: CASSEVATWRQYF
cdr3_nt: TGCGCCAGCAGTGAAGTGGCCACTTGGAGGCAGTACTTC

d_call: .
clone_size: few
v_call: TRBV30
j_call: TRBJ1-5
cdr3_length: 14
cdr3_aa: CAWSPRILYQPQHF
cdr3_nt: TGTGCCTGGAGTCCCCGTATTCTTTATCAGCCCCAGCATTTT

d_call: .
clone_size: .
v_call: TRBV7-2
j_call: TRBJ2-1
cdr3_length: 15
cdr3_aa: CASSLAVIGGNEQFF
cdr3_nt: TGTGCCAGCAGCTTAGCGGTTATTGGAGGCAATGAGCAGTTCTTC

d_call: .
clone_size: few
v_call: TRBV2
j_call: TRBJ2-2
cdr3_length: 14
cdr3_aa: CASSAGQQAGELFF
cdr3_nt: TGTGCCAGCTCTGCGGGACAGCAGGCCGGGGAGCTGTTTTTT

d_call: .
clone_size: few
v_call: TRBV30
j_call: TRBJ1-1
cdr3_length: 14
cdr3_aa: CAWSVRGGSTEAFF
cdr3_nt: TGTGCCTGGAGTGTACGGGGGGGATCCACTGAAGCTTTCTTT

d_call: .
clone_size: .
v_call: TRBV30
j_call: TRBJ1-1
cdr3_length: 11
cdr3_aa: CAWGRVSEAFF
cdr3_nt: TGTGCCTGGGGGCGTGTATCTGAAGCTTTCTTT

d_call: .
clone_size: .
v_call: TRBV2
j_call: TRBJ2-1
cdr3_length: 13
cdr3_aa: CASSGGLYNEQFF
cdr3_nt: TGTGCCAGCAGTGGGGGACTTTACAATGAGCAGTTCTTC

d_call: TRBD2
clone_size: .
v_call: TRBV28
j_call: TRBJ2-5
cdr3_length: 12
cdr3_aa: CASRQRGKTQYF
cdr3_nt: TGTGCCAGTAGACAGCGGGGGAAGACCCAGTACTTC

d_call: TRBD2
clone_size: .
v_call: TRBV14
j_call: TRBJ2-1
cdr3_length: 17
cdr3_aa: CASSRLAGGPKHNEQFF
cdr3_nt: TGTGCCAGCAGCCGACTAGCGGGAGGGCCTAAACACAATGAGCAGTTCTTC

d_call: TRBD2
clone_size: .
v_call: TRBV5-5
j_call: TRBJ2-5
cdr3_length: 14
cdr3_aa: CASSRTSGVETQYF
cdr3_nt: TGTGCCAGCAGCAGGACTAGCGGGGTCGAGACCCAGTACTTC

d_call: TRBD2
clone_size: .
v_call: TRBV30
j_call: TRBJ2-1
cdr3_length: 13
cdr3_aa: CACQRESYNEQFF
cdr3_nt: TGTGCCTGCCAGCGGGAGTCCTACAATGAGCAGTTCTTC

d_call: TRBD1
clone_size: .
v_call: TRBV30
j_call: TRBJ2-4
cdr3_length: 12
cdr3_aa: CALDRVENIQYF
cdr3_nt: TGTGCCTTGGACAGGGTGGAAAACATTCAGTACTTC

d_call: .
clone_size: .
v_call: TRBV5-1
j_call: TRBJ2-1
cdr3_length: 12
cdr3_aa: CASSLQGNEQFF
cdr3_nt: TGCGCCAGCAGCTTACAGGGCAATGAGCAGTTCTTC

d_call: TRBD2
clone_size: .
v_call: TRBV6-5
j_call: TRBJ2-1
cdr3_length: 16
cdr3_aa: CASSSGTSGSYNEQFF
cdr3_nt: TGTGCCAGCAGTTCTGGGACTAGCGGGAGCTACAATGAGCAGTTCTTC

d_call: .
clone_size: .
v_call: TRBV19
j_call: TRBJ2-3
cdr3_length: 15
cdr3_aa: CASTSEDLSTDTQYF
cdr3_nt: TGTGCCAGTACCAGCGAGGACCTCAGCACAGATACGCAGTATTTT

d_call: TRBD1
clone_size: few
v_call: TRBV7-2
j_call: TRBJ1-5
cdr3_length: 15
cdr3_aa: CASSEDRGREQPQHF
cdr3_nt: TGTGCCAGCAGCGAGGACAGGGGAAGAGAACAGCCCCAGCATTTT

d_call: .
clone_size: few
v_call: TRBV28
j_call: TRBJ2-1
cdr3_length: 15
cdr3_aa: CASSLYLEGYNEQFF
cdr3_nt: TGTGCCAGCAGTTTATATCTAGAGGGCTACAATGAGCAGTTCTTC

d_call: .
clone_size: .
v_call: TRBV7-2
j_call: TRBJ2-3
cdr3_length: 15
cdr3_aa: CASSQARVGTDTQYF
cdr3_nt: TGTGCCAGCAGCCAGGCCAGGGTTGGGACAGATACGCAGTATTTT

d_call: TRBD2
clone_size: .
v_call: TRBV29-1
j_call: TRBJ2-1
cdr3_length: 13
cdr3_aa: CSVEDLAGGKQFF
cdr3_nt: TGCAGCGTTGAAGATCTGGCCGGGGGGAAGCAGTTCTTC

d_call: TRBD2
clone_size: few
v_call: TRBV10-3
j_call: TRBJ2-3
cdr3_length: 16
cdr3_aa: CAINEGLALRTDTQYF
cdr3_nt: TGTGCCATCAACGAGGGACTAGCGCTACGCACAGATACGCAGTATTTT

d_call: .
clone_size: few
v_call: TRBV30
j_call: TRBJ2-7
cdr3_length: 11
cdr3_aa: CAYATDYEQYF
cdr3_nt: TGTGCCTACGCTACAGACTACGAGCAGTACTTC

d_call: .
clone_size: .
v_call: TRBV30
j_call: TRBJ1-1
cdr3_length: 13
cdr3_aa: CAWSRVINTEAFF
cdr3_nt: TGTGCCTGGAGTCGTGTAATTAACACTGAAGCTTTCTTT

d_call: .
clone_size: .
v_call: TRBV7-2
j_call: TRBJ1-4
cdr3_length: 13
cdr3_aa: CASRAGANEKLFF
cdr3_nt: TGTGCCAGCAGGGCGGGAGCTAATGAAAAACTGTTTTTT

d_call: TRBD1
clone_size: few
v_call: TRBV10-3
j_call: TRBJ2-5
cdr3_length: 14
cdr3_aa: CAISAGTAQETQYF
cdr3_nt: TGTGCCATCAGTGCCGGGACAGCCCAAGAGACCCAGTACTTC

d_call: TRBD2
clone_size: .
v_call: TRBV7-2
j_call: TRBJ2-3
cdr3_length: 17
cdr3_aa: CASSLEPSGASTDTQYF
cdr3_nt: TGTGCCAGCAGCTTAGAACCTAGCGGGGCTAGCACAGATACGCAGTATTTT